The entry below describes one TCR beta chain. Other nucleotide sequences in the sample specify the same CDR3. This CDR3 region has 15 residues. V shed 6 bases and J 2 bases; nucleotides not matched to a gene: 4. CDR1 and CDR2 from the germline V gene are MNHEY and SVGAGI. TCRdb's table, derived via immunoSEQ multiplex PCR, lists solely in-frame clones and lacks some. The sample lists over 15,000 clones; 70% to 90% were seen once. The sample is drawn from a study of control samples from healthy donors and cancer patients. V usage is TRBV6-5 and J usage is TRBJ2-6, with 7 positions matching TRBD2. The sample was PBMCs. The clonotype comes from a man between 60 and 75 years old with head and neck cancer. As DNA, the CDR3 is TGTGCCAGCAGACCAGGGAGGGCTGGGGCCAACGTCCTGACTTTC. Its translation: CASRPGRAGANVLTF.